These 6 T cell receptor beta chains originate from one sample sequenced in a study of regulatory T cells in long-lasting Graves disease. The time point denotes: newly diagnosed GD, antithyroid drugs for less than 3 months. PBMC-extracted RNA yielded the TCR library. According to the study, TCR beta libraries were built with iRepertoire HTBI primers and CDR3-region Arm-PCR. TCRdb fed the multiplex PCR reads into MiXCR, producing one record per CDR3 protein. Of a few hundred thousand distinct CDR3 sequences in the sample, approximately 15% were seen once. This same sample was also part of a study on T cells in Graves' hyperthyroidism and ophthalmopathy.

Material: peripheral blood mononuclear cells (PBMCs), obtained at new diagnosis, from a patient treated with antithyroid drugs. Every receptor here comes from a man aged 35 to 55 with Graves disease.

This chain uses TRBV5-8 with TRBJ2-5; D is undetermined. The germline V gene has CDR1 SGHTS and CDR2 YDEGEE. V shed 0 bases and J shed 1 base, with 7 bases lying between them. The CDR3 extends over 14 amino acids. The CDR3 DNA is TGTGCCAGCAGCTTGGGCCAACCCCAAGAGACCCAGTACTTC. Residues: CASSLGQPQETQYF.

This clonotype was observed at least ten times. J is TRBJ2-3 and V is TRBV5-4, with 8 bases that match TRBD2. Looked up from germline, CDR1 is SGHNT and CDR2 is YYREEE (reference sequence). The CDR3 is 15 residues long. V trimming: 1 base; J trimming: 5 bases; junction bases outside the gene matches: 6. CDR3 DNA: TGTGCCAGCAGCTTGAAGCGGGGGCAGGGAGATACGCAGTATTTT. Translation gives CASSLKRGQGDTQYF.

This clonotype was observed many times. This rearrangement joins TRBV2 to TRBJ1-3; a possible D gene is TRBD1 (6 bases). V was shortened by 10 bases and J by 4 bases, with 23 bases between the two germline ends. The CDR3 is made up of 16 amino acids. Germline assignment: CDR1 SNHLY and CDR2 FYNNEI. DNA of the CDR3: TGTGCCACTCAAGAGACAGCAGGGGCAGAAGGAAACACCATATATTTT. Protein product: CATQETAGAEGNTIYF. Full variable domain (rest looked up from reference TRBV2 and TRBJ1-3): EPEVTQTPSHQVTQMGQEVILRCVPISNHLYFYWYRQILGQKVEFLVSFYNNEISEKSEIFDDQFSVERPDGSNFTLKIRSTKLEDSAMYFCATQETAGAEGNTIYFGEGSWLTVV.

The sample holds many counts of this clonotype. The CDR3 sequence: CSASRGGNQPQHF. The CDR3 coding sequence is TGCAGTGCTAGTAGAGGGGGAAATCAGCCCCAGCATTTT. V is TRBV20-1 and J is TRBJ1-5; a possible D gene is TRBD1 (6 bases). V was shortened by 3 bases and J by 4 bases, with 10 bases between the two germline ends. The CDR3 has 13 amino acids. The germline V gene encodes CDR1 DFQATT and CDR2 SNEGSKA (reference sequence).

The chain is built from TRBV11-1 and TRBJ2-7, with D unresolved. This CDR3 contains 13 residues. V gave up 1 base and J gave up 5 bases, with 9 bases separating them. Germline V lookup: CDR1 SGHAT, CDR2 FQDESV (reference sequence). CDR3 sequence: CASSLEASHEQYF. The CDR3 DNA sequence: TGTGCCAGCAGCTTAGAAGCTTCTCACGAGCAGTACTTC.

This clonotype was observed at least ten times. The chain couples TRBV20-1 to TRBJ2-1; no clear D. V lost 0 bases and J lost 8, with 14 bases in between. This CDR3 is built from 14 residues. The V gene's germline CDR1 is DFQATT and CDR2 SNEGSKA (reference sequence). In nucleotides, the CDR3 is TGCAGTGCTAGAGATCGTGTAGGGTTCTATGAGCAGTTCTTC. It specifies CSARDRVGFYEQFF.